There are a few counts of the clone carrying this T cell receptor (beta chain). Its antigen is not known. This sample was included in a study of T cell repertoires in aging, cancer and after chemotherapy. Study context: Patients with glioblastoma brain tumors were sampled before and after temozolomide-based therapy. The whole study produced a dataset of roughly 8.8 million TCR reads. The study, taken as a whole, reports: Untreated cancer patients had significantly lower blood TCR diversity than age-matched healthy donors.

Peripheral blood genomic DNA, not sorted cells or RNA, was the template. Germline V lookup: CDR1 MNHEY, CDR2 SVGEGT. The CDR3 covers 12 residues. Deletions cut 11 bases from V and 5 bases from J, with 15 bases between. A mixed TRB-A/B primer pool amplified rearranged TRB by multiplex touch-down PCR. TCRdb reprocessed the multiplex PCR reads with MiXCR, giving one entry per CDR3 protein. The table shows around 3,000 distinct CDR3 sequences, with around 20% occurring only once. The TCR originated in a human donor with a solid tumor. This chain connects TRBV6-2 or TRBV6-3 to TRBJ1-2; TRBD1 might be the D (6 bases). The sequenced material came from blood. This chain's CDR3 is CAGSTGPYGYTF. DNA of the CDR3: TGTGCCGGGTCGACAGGACCTTATGGCTACACCTTC.